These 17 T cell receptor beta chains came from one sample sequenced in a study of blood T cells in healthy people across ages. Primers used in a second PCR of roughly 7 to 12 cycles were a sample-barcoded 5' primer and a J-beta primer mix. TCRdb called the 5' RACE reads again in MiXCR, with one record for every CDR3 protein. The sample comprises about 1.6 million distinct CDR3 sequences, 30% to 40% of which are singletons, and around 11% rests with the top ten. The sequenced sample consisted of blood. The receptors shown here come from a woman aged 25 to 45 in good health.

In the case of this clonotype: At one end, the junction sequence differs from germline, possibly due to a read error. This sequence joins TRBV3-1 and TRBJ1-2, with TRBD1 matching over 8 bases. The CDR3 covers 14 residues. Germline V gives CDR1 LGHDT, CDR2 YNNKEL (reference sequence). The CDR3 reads CASSQRDRTYGHTF. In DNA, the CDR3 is TGTGCCAGCAGCCAACGGGACAGGACCTATGGCCACACCTTC.

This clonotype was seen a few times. The CDR3 DNA is TGTGCCAGCAGCCCCCTCTCGGTGCCCTACAATGAGCAGTTCTTC. Translating gives CASSPLSVPYNEQFF. This chain uses TRBV7-2 with TRBJ2-1; D remains ambiguous. This CDR3 has 15 residues. Germline CDR1 is SGHTA and CDR2 is FQGNSA. The V end lost 5 bases, the J end lost 2 bases, and 13 bases lay between the germline ends. The whole variable domain, remainder taken from reference TRBV7-2 and TRBJ2-1, is GAGVSQSPSNKVTEKGKDVELRCDPISGHTALYWYRQSLGQGLEFLIYFQGNSAPDKSGLPSDRFSAERTGGSVSTLTIQRTQQEDSAVYLCASSPLSVPYNEQFFGPGTRLTVL.

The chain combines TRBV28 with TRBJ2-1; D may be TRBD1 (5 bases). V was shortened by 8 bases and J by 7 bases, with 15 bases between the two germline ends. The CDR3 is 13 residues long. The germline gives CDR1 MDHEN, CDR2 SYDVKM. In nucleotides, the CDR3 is TGTGCCAGCTCCAGGGTCTACGAGAATGAGCAGTTCTTC. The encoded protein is CASSRVYENEQFF.

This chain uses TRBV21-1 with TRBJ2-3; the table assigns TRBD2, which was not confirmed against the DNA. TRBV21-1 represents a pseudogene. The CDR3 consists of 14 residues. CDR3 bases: TGTGCCTCCGCAGTCCCAGAGCGCACAGATACGCAGTATTTT. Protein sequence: CASAVPERTDTQYF.

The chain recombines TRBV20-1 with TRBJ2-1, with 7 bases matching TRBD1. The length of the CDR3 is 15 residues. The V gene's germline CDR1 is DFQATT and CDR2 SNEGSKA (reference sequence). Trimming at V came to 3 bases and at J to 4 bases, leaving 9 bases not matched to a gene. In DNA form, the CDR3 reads TGCAGTGCTAGGAACCGGGACAGAGTTTACAATGAGCAGTTCTTC. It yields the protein CSARNRDRVYNEQFF.

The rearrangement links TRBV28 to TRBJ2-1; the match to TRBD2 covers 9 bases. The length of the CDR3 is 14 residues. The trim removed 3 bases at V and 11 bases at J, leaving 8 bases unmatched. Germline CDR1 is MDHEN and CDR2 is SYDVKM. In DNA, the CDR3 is TGTGCCAGCAGTTTCAGGCGCGGGAGGGCCAAGCAGTTCTTC. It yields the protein CASSFRRGRAKQFF.

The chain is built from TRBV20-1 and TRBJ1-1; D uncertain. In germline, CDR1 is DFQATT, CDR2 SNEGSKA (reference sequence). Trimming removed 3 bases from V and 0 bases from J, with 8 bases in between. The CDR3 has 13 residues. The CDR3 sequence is CSASMGMNTEAFF. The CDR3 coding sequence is TGCAGTGCTAGTATGGGAATGAACACTGAAGCTTTCTTT.

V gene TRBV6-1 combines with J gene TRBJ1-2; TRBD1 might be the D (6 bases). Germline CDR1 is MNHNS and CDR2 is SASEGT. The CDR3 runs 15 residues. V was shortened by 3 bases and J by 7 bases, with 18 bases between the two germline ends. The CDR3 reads CASSEFPGASLGYTF. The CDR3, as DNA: TGTGCCAGCAGTGAGTTTCCGGGGGCTTCTCTTGGCTACACCTTC.

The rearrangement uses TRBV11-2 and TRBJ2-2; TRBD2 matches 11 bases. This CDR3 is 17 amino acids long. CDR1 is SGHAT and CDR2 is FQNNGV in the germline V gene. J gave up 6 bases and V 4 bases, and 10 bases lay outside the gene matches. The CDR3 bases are TGTGCCAGCAGCTCTTCGACTAGCGGGAACCTCGCCGGGGAGCTGTTTTTT. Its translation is CASSSSTSGNLAGELFF.

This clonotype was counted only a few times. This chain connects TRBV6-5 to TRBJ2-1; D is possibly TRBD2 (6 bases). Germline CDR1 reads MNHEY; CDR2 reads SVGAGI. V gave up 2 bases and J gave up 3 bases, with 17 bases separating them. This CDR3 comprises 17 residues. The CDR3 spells CASSYLRSGTGYNEQFF. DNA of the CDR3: TGTGCCAGCAGTTACCTCCGTAGCGGCACCGGCTACAATGAGCAGTTCTTC.

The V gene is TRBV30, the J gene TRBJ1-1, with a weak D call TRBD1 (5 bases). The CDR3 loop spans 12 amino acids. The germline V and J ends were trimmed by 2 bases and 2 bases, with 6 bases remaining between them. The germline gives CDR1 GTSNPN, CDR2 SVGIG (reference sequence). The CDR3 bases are TGTGCCTGGAGTCAGGGAAACACTGAAGCTTTCTTT. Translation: CAWSQGNTEAFF. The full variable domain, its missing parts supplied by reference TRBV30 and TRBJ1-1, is SQTIHQWPATLVQPVGSPLSLECTVEGTSNPNLYWYRQAAGRGLQLLFYSVGIGQISSEVPQNLSASRPQDRQFILSSKKLLLSDSGFYLCAWSQGNTEAFFGQGTRLTVV.

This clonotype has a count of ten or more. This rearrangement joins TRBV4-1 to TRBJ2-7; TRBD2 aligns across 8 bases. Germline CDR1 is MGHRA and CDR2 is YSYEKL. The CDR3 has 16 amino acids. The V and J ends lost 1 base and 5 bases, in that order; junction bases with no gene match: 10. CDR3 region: CASSQVPSGRIDEQYF. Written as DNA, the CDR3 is TGCGCCAGCAGCCAAGTGCCCAGCGGGAGAATCGACGAGCAGTACTTC.

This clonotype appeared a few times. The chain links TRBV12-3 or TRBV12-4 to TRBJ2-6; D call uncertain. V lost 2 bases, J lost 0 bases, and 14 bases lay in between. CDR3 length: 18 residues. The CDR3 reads CASSLYSLGYSGANVLTF. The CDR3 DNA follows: TGTGCCAGCAGTTTATATAGTTTAGGGTACTCTGGGGCCAACGTCCTGACTTTC.

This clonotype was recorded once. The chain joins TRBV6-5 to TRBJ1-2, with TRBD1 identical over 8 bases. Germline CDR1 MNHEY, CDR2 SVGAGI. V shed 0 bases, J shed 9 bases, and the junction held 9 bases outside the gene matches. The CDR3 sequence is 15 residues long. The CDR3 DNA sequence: TGTGCCAGCAGTTACTCCCTAGACAGGGGTACTCGCTACACCTTC. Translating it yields CASSYSLDRGTRYTF.

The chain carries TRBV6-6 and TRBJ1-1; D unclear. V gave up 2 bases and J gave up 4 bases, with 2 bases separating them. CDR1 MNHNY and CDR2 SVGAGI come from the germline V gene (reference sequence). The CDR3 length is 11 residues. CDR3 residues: CASSYATEAFF. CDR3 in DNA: TGTGCCAGCAGTTACGCCACTGAAGCTTTCTTT.

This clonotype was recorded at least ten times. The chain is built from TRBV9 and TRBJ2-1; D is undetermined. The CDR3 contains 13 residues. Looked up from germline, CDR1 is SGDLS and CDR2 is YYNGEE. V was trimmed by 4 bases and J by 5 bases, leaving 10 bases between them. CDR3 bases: TGTGCCAGCAGCCCGGGCGCCAACAATGAGCAGTTCTTC. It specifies CASSPGANNEQFF.

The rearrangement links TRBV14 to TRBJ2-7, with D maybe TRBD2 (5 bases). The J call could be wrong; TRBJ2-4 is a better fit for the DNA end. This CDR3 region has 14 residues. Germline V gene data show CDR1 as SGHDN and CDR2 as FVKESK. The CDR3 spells CASSQGGSPGIQYF. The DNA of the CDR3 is TGTGCCAGCAGCCAAGGTGGGAGTCCGGGCATTCAGTACTTC.